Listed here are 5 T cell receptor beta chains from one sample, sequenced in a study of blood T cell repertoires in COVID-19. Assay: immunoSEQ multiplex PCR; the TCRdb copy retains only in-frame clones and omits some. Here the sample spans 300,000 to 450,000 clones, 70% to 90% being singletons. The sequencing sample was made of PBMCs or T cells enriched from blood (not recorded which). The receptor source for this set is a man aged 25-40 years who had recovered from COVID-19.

This CDR3 is CASSMGHRSTDTQYF. The CDR3 DNA is TGTGCCAGCAGCATGGGACATCGTTCCACAGATACGCAGTATTTT. The gene calls are TRBV27 and TRBJ2-3; tentative D call: TRBD1 (6 bases). Deletions cut 6 bases from V and 2 bases from J, with 15 bases between. This CDR3 is 15 amino acids long. Germline values: CDR1 MNHEY, CDR2 SMNVEV (reference sequence).

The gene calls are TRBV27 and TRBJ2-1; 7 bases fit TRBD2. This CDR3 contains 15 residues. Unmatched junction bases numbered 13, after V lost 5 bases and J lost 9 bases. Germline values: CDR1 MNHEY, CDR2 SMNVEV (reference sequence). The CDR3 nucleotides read TGTGCCAGCAGTCCCATCGGGGGGAACCGGGGTGAGCAGTTCTTC. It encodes CASSPIGGNRGEQFF.

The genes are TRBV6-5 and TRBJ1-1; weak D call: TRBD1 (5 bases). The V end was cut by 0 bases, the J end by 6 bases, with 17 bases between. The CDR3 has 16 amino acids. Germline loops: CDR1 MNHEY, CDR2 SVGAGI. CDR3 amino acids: CASSYSAFPQGSEAFF. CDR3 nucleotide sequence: TGTGCCAGCAGTTACTCGGCGTTTCCCCAGGGATCTGAAGCTTTCTTT.

In DNA, the CDR3 is TGCGCCAGCAGCCAATCTCCCTTACTTAGAGGGACCCAGTACTTC. This codes for CASSQSPLLRGTQYF. This chain links TRBV4-1 with TRBJ2-5; D is ambiguous. Germline V gene data show CDR1 as MGHRA and CDR2 as YSYEKL. The CDR3 covers 15 residues. V lost 2 bases and J lost 7, with 17 bases in between.

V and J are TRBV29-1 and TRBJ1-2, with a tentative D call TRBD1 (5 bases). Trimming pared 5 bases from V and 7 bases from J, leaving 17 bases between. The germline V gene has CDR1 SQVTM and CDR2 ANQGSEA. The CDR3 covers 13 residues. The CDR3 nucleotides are TGCAGCGTTTCCGACAGCTCCCCGTCTGGCTACACCTTC. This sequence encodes CSVSDSSPSGYTF.